Here is one TCR beta chain with its context. The PCR was carried out with 60 Vbeta primers and 13 Jbeta primers. Generated by immunoSEQ multiplex PCR, the TCRdb table keeps only in-frame clones and is missing some. Altogether over 150,000 clones are present, 71% being singletons, with the ten largest covering 2.8%. This CDR3 comprises 17 residues. Losses at the gene ends were 0 bases for V and 6 bases for J; bases not matched to a gene: 8. The germline gives CDR1 MGHRA, CDR2 YSYEKL. The sample is drawn from a study of cytomegalovirus exposure and HLA in healthy donors. The specimen sequenced was PBMCs. The rearrangement links TRBV4-1 to TRBJ2-3; 11 positions agree with TRBD2. This TCR was sampled from a woman aged 25 to 45 in good health and CMV-seronegative. CDR3 in amino acids: CASSQERLAGGLDTQYF. CDR3 sequence (DNA): TGCGCCAGCAGCCAAGAGCGTCTAGCGGGGGGACTCGATACGCAGTATTTT.